The 29 T cell receptor beta chains given below trace back to one sample, sequenced in a study of cytomegalovirus exposure and HLA in healthy donors. Use of 60 Vbeta and 13 Jbeta primers characterized the PCR. Only in-frame clones appear in the TCRdb table, and some are missing; sequencing was by immunoSEQ multiplex PCR. The sample lists 80,000 or so clones, over 65% occurring once. What was sequenced was PBMCs. All receptors come from a man aged 35 to 55 in good health and CMV-seronegative.

J is TRBJ2-5 and V is TRBV30; D is perhaps TRBD1 (6 bases). The CDR3 runs to 14 residues. The germline gives CDR1 GTSNPN, CDR2 SVGIG (reference sequence). V was clipped by 3 bases and J by 5 bases, with 16 bases between them. The CDR3 here is CAWRGLGARETQYF. The DNA of the CDR3 is TGTGCCTGGAGAGGGTTGGGGGCGCGGGAGACCCAGTACTTC.

This clone was counted only a few times. The chain employs TRBV9 and TRBJ2-5; tentatively, D is TRBD2 (7 bases). CDR1 and CDR2 (germline): SGDLS, YYNGEE. This CDR3 is 17 amino acids long. The V and J ends lost 5 bases and 2 bases respectively, with 22 bases between them. CDR3 in DNA: TGTGCCAGCAGTCTAGCGGCGGGGAGGGGGAATCAAGAGACCCAGTACTTC. Amino acids: CASSLAAGRGNQETQYF.

The gene calls are TRBV27 and TRBJ1-4; 9 bases match TRBD1. The CDR3 has 15 amino acids. J gave up 4 bases and V 3 bases, and 3 bases lay outside the gene matches. Germline CDR1 and CDR2: MNHEY and SMNVEV (reference sequence). This CDR3 is CASSLGDRVNEKLFF. The CDR3 region has the DNA TGTGCCAGCAGTTTGGGGGACAGGGTTAATGAAAAACTGTTTTTT.

The rearrangement links TRBV5-4 to TRBJ2-7; 11 bases are a match to TRBD1. Per the germline V gene, CDR1 is SGHNT and CDR2 is YYREEE (reference sequence). CDR3 length: 15 residues. V was clipped by 4 bases and J by 4 bases; unmatched bases: 7. For the CDR3, the DNA is TGTGCCAGCAGCCAAACGGACAGGGGGCAATACGAGCAGTACTTC. This codes for CASSQTDRGQYEQYF.

This chain uses TRBV28 with TRBJ1-3; TRBD1 might be the D (5 bases). This CDR3 contains 14 residues. Per the germline V gene, CDR1 is MDHEN and CDR2 is SYDVKM. V was shortened by 4 bases and J by 2 bases, with 9 bases between the two germline ends. CDR3 sequence reads: CASSSGGTGNTIYF. The CDR3 DNA sequence: TGTGCCAGCAGTTCCGGGGGGACTGGAAACACCATATATTTT.

The chain joins TRBV28 to TRBJ2-1; TRBD2 agrees at 10 bases. V was clipped by 10 bases and J by 12 bases; unmatched bases: 18. The CDR3 spans 15 residues. In germline, CDR1 is MDHEN, CDR2 SYDVKM. This CDR3 reads CATDVSELAGRGQFF. DNA for the CDR3: TGTGCCACCGATGTGAGTGAACTAGCGGGAAGAGGGCAGTTCTTC.

The V and J genes are TRBV5-5 and TRBJ2-1; perhaps TRBD2 as D (6 bases). Germline lookup yields CDR1 SGHKS and CDR2 YYEKEE (reference sequence). This CDR3 region has 13 residues. V lost 6 bases and J lost 7, with 14 bases in between. This CDR3 is CASTSQGLNEQFF. The CDR3 region has the DNA TGTGCCAGCACATCTCAGGGACTGAATGAGCAGTTCTTC.

The chain couples TRBV7-9 to TRBJ2-1; 7 bases are shared with TRBD2. J gave up 1 base and V 0 bases, and 3 bases lay outside the gene matches. Germline V gives CDR1 SEHNR, CDR2 FQNEAQ (reference sequence). This CDR3 has 16 amino acids. The CDR3 region is CASSLAGGPSYNEQFF. The CDR3 DNA follows: TGTGCCAGCAGCTTAGCGGGAGGGCCATCCTACAATGAGCAGTTCTTC. Looking up the rest from reference TRBV7-9 and TRBJ2-1 gives the full variable domain: DTGVSQNPRHKITKRGQNVTFRCDPISEHNRLYWYRQTLGQGPEFLTYFQNEAQLEKSRLLSDRFSAERPKGSFSTLEIQRTEQGDSAMYLCASSLAGGPSYNEQFFGPGTRLTVL.

The chain employs TRBV9 and TRBJ2-1; 8 bases match TRBD2. Germline V gene lookup returns CDR1 SGDLS and CDR2 YYNGEE. The J segment lost 9 bases and the V segment lost 6 bases, leaving 11 bases of the junction unmatched. The CDR3 sequence is 14 residues long. The CDR3 here is CASTRSGGGGEQFF. DNA for the CDR3: TGTGCCAGCACCCGAAGCGGGGGCGGGGGTGAGCAGTTCTTC.

In DNA, the CDR3 is TGTGCCAGCTCACCACCGTCCGGACTAGCGGGTATCTACGAGCAGTACTTC. Translation: CASSPPSGLAGIYEQYF. This rearrangement joins TRBV18 to TRBJ2-7; 11 nucleotides align to TRBD2. V lost 0 bases, J lost 3 bases, and 7 bases stayed unmatched. The CDR3 totals 17 residues. CDR1 and CDR2 from the germline V gene are KGHSH and LQKENI.

In this sample, this clone turned up a few times. The genes are TRBV28 and TRBJ1-3, with unresolved D. Looked up from germline, CDR1 is MDHEN and CDR2 is SYDVKM. The CDR3 contains 13 residues. Trimming cost V 5 bases and J 8 bases, with 13 bases left between them. The CDR3 here is CASSPGGRDTIYF. The CDR3 region has the DNA TGTGCCAGCAGTCCGGGAGGGAGGGACACCATATATTTT.

J is TRBJ2-7 and V is TRBV28; D might be TRBD1 (6 bases). V was pared by 5 bases and J by 1 base, with 18 bases between. CDR3 length: 16 residues. Germline V gene data show CDR1 as MDHEN and CDR2 as SYDVKM. CDR3 amino acids: CASSGARTALSYEQYF. In DNA form, the CDR3 reads TGTGCCAGCAGTGGGGCCCGGACAGCCTTATCCTACGAGCAGTACTTC.

The chain couples TRBV19 to TRBJ1-5; D ambiguous. V lost 7 bases, J lost 0 bases, and 16 bases lay in between. The CDR3 has 16 amino acids. The germline CDR1 and CDR2 sequences are LNHDA and SQIVND (reference sequence). CDR3 sequence (DNA): TGTGCCAGTACGCCTGCTTCGCTATTTAGCAATCAGCCCCAGCATTTT. It encodes CASTPASLFSNQPQHF. The complete variable domain, with remaining parts taken from reference TRBV19 and TRBJ1-5, reads DGGITQSPKYLFRKEGQNVTLSCEQNLNHDAMYWYRQDPGQGLRLIYYSQIVNDFQKGDIAEGYSVSREKKESFPLTVTSAQKNPTAFYLCASTPASLFSNQPQHFGDGTRLSIL.

This clone has a single count. One end of the junction is discordant with germline, which a read error may explain. The J gene is TRBJ2-3, the V gene TRBV5-6, with D possibly matching TRBD2 (6 bases). The CDR3 sequence is 15 residues long. Germline V gene data show CDR1 as SGHDT and CDR2 as YYEEEE. CDR3 in DNA: TGTGCCAGCAGCTGGAGACTAGATTTCACATATACGCAGTATTTT. Amino acid sequence: CASSWRLDFTYTQYF.

The chain couples TRBV2 to TRBJ2-7, with D possibly TRBD1 on 6 matching bases. Germline values: CDR1 SNHLY, CDR2 FYNNEI. The CDR3 extends over 12 amino acids. Trimming cost V 7 bases and J 3 bases, with 10 bases left between them. The CDR3 region is CASKQGHYEQYF. The CDR3 DNA reads as TGTGCCAGCAAACAGGGACACTACGAGCAGTACTTC.

The V and J genes are TRBV6-1 and TRBJ2-5, with D possibly TRBD1 on 6 matching bases. The last part of the DNA fits TRBJ2-7 better; the J call may be wrong. Germline assignment: CDR1 MNHNS and CDR2 SASEGT. This CDR3 comprises 14 residues. The DNA of the CDR3 is TGTGCCAGCAGTGAGGGGACACTCTCCTACGAGCAGTACTTC. Residues: CASSEGTLSYEQYF.

The V call is TRBV30, the J call TRBJ2-5; TRBD1 aligns across 10 bases. Germline V CDR1 and CDR2: GTSNPN, SVGIG (reference sequence). J lost 9 bases, V lost 8 bases, and 15 bases had no gene match. This CDR3 has 14 residues. The CDR3, as DNA: TGTGCCCGGGGGACAGGGGACCGTAAGAGTGCCCAGTACTTC. Protein product: CARGTGDRKSAQYF. Full variable domain (rest looked up from reference TRBV30 and TRBJ2-5): SQTIHQWPATLVQPVGSPLSLECTVEGTSNPNLYWYRQAAGRGLQLLFYSVGIGQISSEVPQNLSASRPQDRQFILSSKKLLLSDSGFYLCARGTGDRKSAQYFGPGTRLLVL.

The chain couples TRBV11-2 to TRBJ2-1, with D unclear. The CDR3 totals 14 residues. CDR1 and CDR2 (germline): SGHAT, FQNNGV. V dropped 8 bases and J dropped 0 bases, with 11 bases sitting between them. For the CDR3, the DNA is TGTGCCAGCGGTGCTCTACGCTCCTACAATGAGCAGTTCTTC. It is translated as CASGALRSYNEQFF.

This sequence joins TRBV7-8 and TRBJ2-1; 8 nucleotides align to TRBD2. There are 17 residues in the CDR3. Germline trimming cut 2 bases from V and 6 bases from J; bases unmatched to any gene: 12. Germline assignment: CDR1 SGHVS and CDR2 FQNEAQ. The chain's CDR3 is CASSLKPQGLVRNEQFF. CDR3 in DNA: TGTGCCAGCAGCTTAAAGCCCCAGGGACTAGTCCGCAATGAGCAGTTCTTC.

This clone came up once. J is TRBJ2-2 and V is TRBV2, with TRBD2 matching 10 bases. The V gene's germline CDR1 is SNHLY and CDR2 FYNNEI. V gave up 7 bases and J gave up 5 bases; unmatched junction bases: 7. The CDR3 sequence is 15 residues long. In DNA, the CDR3 is TGTGCCAGCACCATAGCGGGAGGAACAACCGGGGAGCTGTTTTTT. Translation gives CASTIAGGTTGELFF.

The chain links TRBV7-9 to TRBJ2-6; TRBD1 matches 7 bases. From germline, CDR1 is SEHNR and CDR2 FQNEAQ (reference sequence). The CDR3 runs to 19 residues. Trimming cost V 3 bases and J 1 base; bases outside gene matches: 12. This CDR3 reads CASSFGQAASLSGANVLTF. For the CDR3, the DNA is TGTGCCAGCAGCTTTGGACAGGCGGCATCTCTTTCTGGGGCCAACGTCCTGACTTTC.

This clone has more than one count but fewer than ten. This chain uses TRBV7-3 with TRBJ2-2; 10 nucleotides align to TRBD1. CDR1 and CDR2 from the germline V gene are SGHTA and FQGTGA. The CDR3 extends over 18 amino acids. V shed 3 bases and J 5 bases; nucleotides not matched to a gene: 12. The DNA for the CDR3 is TGTGCCAGCAGCTTCTGGGACAGGGGTCGCTTAGGGACCGGGGAGCTGTTTTTT. This gives the protein CASSFWDRGRLGTGELFF.

The rearrangement links TRBV5-1 to TRBJ1-3, with 7 bases lining up with TRBD1. The V and J ends lost 2 bases and 3 bases, in that order; junction bases with no gene match: 2. This CDR3 comprises 14 residues. In germline, CDR1 is SGHRS, CDR2 YFSETQ. The CDR3 sequence is CASSLTGDGNTIYF. The CDR3 region has the DNA TGCGCCAGCAGCTTAACAGGGGATGGAAACACCATATATTTT.

V gene TRBV27 combines with J gene TRBJ1-4, with D perhaps TRBD1 (5 bases). Germline V gene data show CDR1 as MNHEY and CDR2 as SMNVEV (reference sequence). V was clipped by 11 bases and J by 8 bases, with 12 bases between them. The CDR3 covers 11 residues. In nucleotides, the CDR3 is TGTGCCGCTGGGGGGTGGGAAAAACTGTTTTTT. Translation gives CAAGGWEKLFF.

This clone occurred a few times. This chain joins TRBV11-2 and TRBJ2-7; the match to TRBD2 covers 8 bases. This CDR3 region has 15 residues. From germline, CDR1 is SGHAT and CDR2 FQNNGV. The V segment lost 0 bases and the J segment 2 bases; nucleotides outside the gene matches: 3. The CDR3 bases are TGTGCCAGCAGCTTAGATACGGGAGGGCCCTACGAGCAGTACTTC. This gives the protein CASSLDTGGPYEQYF.

The gene calls are TRBV2 and TRBJ2-7; 7 bases map to TRBD1. Germline values: CDR1 SNHLY, CDR2 FYNNEI. With V trimmed by 6 bases and J by 2 bases, 10 bases remained unmatched. CDR3 length equals 15 residues. This CDR3 is CASRKDRTGTYEQYF. CDR3 coding DNA: TGTGCCAGCAGGAAGGACAGGACGGGGACCTACGAGCAGTACTTC.

J is TRBJ2-7 and V is TRBV7-9; D unclear. Trimming took off 3 bases at V and 0 bases at J, with 9 bases between the two ends. This CDR3 has 14 residues. CDR1 is SEHNR, CDR2 FQNEAQ, per germline (reference sequence). CDR3 loop: CASSFLASSYEQYF. The CDR3 bases are TGTGCCAGCAGCTTCTTAGCCAGCTCCTACGAGCAGTACTTC.

The V call is TRBV5-1, the J call TRBJ2-7; D not certain. Germline V lookup: CDR1 SGHRS, CDR2 YFSETQ. The V gene lost 0 bases and the J gene lost 4 bases, with 14 bases spanning the gap. The CDR3 has 15 amino acids. The CDR3 region is CASSLAPVKSYEQYF. Here the CDR3 DNA reads TGCGCCAGCAGCTTGGCCCCAGTTAAGTCTTACGAGCAGTACTTC. Variable domain in full (rest from reference TRBV5-1 and TRBJ2-7): KAGVTQTPRYLIKTRGQQVTLSCSPISGHRSVSWYQQTPGQGLQFLFEYFSETQRNKGNFPGRFSGRQFSNSRSEMNVSTLELGDSALYLCASSLAPVKSYEQYFGPGTRLTVT.

This clone was recorded only once. CDR3 nucleotides: TGTGCCAGCGGCATAGGGGGAAACACTGAAGCTTTCTTT. It translates to CASGIGGNTEAFF. The chain carries TRBV28 and TRBJ1-1; weak D call: TRBD1 (6 bases). The CDR3 length is 13 residues. The germline V gene has CDR1 MDHEN and CDR2 SYDVKM. The germline V and J ends were trimmed by 8 bases and 2 bases, with 12 bases remaining between them.